This passage covers 19 T cell receptor beta chains from one sample sequenced in a study of a mutant IDH1 vaccine in newly diagnosed glioma. Produced via immunoSEQ multiplex PCR; TCRdb's table is partial and in-frame only. This table holds approximately 35,000 clones, more than 75% found once. Their target antigens are unknown. Time point of the sample: week 23, last vaccination. The study gave 300 ug of mutant IDH1 20-mer peptide per vaccine dose, with topical imiquimod. The sequences come from PBMCs, collected from a glioma patient whose treatment included an IDH1 peptide vaccine. These receptors were taken from a man aged 40-55 years with glioma.

This rearrangement joins TRBV12-5 to TRBJ2-3, with D perhaps being TRBD1 or TRBD2 (5 bases each). This CDR3 has 14 amino acids. Trimming removed 7 bases at V and 5 bases at J, with 16 bases between. The germline V gene has CDR1 LGHNT and CDR2 FRNRAP. CDR3 in DNA: TGTGCTAGTGCCAAATGGGGGTTGTTAGATACGCAGTATTTT. Its protein is CASAKWGLLDTQYF.

The CDR3 loop is CASSVGDYYNEQFF. The CDR3 nucleotides are TGTGCCAGCAGCGTTGGTGACTACTACAATGAGCAGTTCTTC. The rearrangement uses TRBV9 and TRBJ2-1; D might be TRBD2 (5 bases). Trimming cost V 2 bases and J 3 bases, with 9 bases left between them. The CDR3 sequence is 14 residues long. The germline V gene encodes CDR1 SGDLS and CDR2 YYNGEE.

V and J are TRBV30 and TRBJ1-1; the match to TRBD1 covers 8 bases. V was pared by 0 bases and J by 5 bases, with 8 bases of the junction left unmatched. Per the germline V gene, CDR1 is GTSNPN and CDR2 is SVGIG (reference sequence). The CDR3 consists of 15 residues. CDR3 amino acids: CAWSVGQGLETEAFF. In DNA form, the CDR3 reads TGTGCCTGGAGTGTAGGACAGGGACTGGAAACTGAAGCTTTCTTT.

This chain links TRBV2 with TRBJ1-5; D not resolved. V was trimmed by 5 bases and J by 0 bases, leaving 8 bases between them. Per the germline V gene, CDR1 is SNHLY and CDR2 is FYNNEI. CDR3 length equals 14 residues. DNA of the CDR3: TGTGCCAGCAGTCCTCAGTATAGCAATCAGCCCCAGCATTTT. This sequence encodes CASSPQYSNQPQHF.

The chain is built from TRBV19 and TRBJ2-2; TRBD1 aligns across 8 bases. Germline CDR1 reads LNHDA; CDR2 reads SQIVND (reference sequence). This CDR3 is 16 amino acids long. J lost 5 bases, V lost 4 bases, and 9 bases had no gene match. The CDR3 here is CASSTEGTGRTGELFF. CDR3 in DNA: TGTGCCAGTAGTACAGAGGGGACAGGAAGAACCGGGGAGCTGTTTTTT.

The rearrangement joins TRBV2 to TRBJ2-1; TRBD1 is a possible D gene (5 bases). CDR1 and CDR2 (germline): SNHLY, FYNNEI. This CDR3 spans 14 amino acids. Trimming left V 4 bases short and J 8 bases short, with 15 bases between. For the CDR3, the DNA is TGTGCCAGCAGTGGGGGCAGGGTAATCGATGAGCAGTTCTTC. It translates to CASSGGRVIDEQFF.

The chain combines TRBV19 with TRBJ1-3, with D perhaps TRBD1 (5 bases). V was cut by 5 bases and J by 6 bases, with 11 bases left in between. CDR3 length: 13 residues. Germline V gene data show CDR1 as LNHDA and CDR2 as SQIVND (reference sequence). The CDR3 sequence is CASSWQGANTIYF. CDR3 nucleotide sequence: TGTGCCAGTAGTTGGCAGGGCGCAAACACCATATATTTT.

V and J are TRBV27 and TRBJ1-1; 11 bases are shared with TRBD1. V lost 5 bases and J lost 1; bases outside the gene matches: 15. Germline CDR1 and CDR2: MNHEY and SMNVEV (reference sequence). The CDR3 extends over 19 amino acids. The CDR3 bases are TGTGCCAGCAGTCCCTACACCGGGACAGGGGGTGGAAGGAACACTGAAGCTTTCTTT. This sequence encodes CASSPYTGTGGGRNTEAFF.

The V and J genes are TRBV19 and TRBJ1-5; no firm D call. Germline loops: CDR1 LNHDA, CDR2 SQIVND (reference sequence). Trimming shortened V by 5 bases and J by 5 bases, and 10 bases separated the two germline ends. There are 13 residues in the CDR3. The CDR3 DNA follows: TGTGCCAGTAGTTCGAGTATCGATCAGCCCCAGCATTTT. Amino acids: CASSSSIDQPQHF.

The chain joins TRBV19 to TRBJ1-1, with TRBD1 as a possible D gene (6 bases). V lost 7 bases to trimming and J lost 1 base, with 13 bases between them. This CDR3 is 14 amino acids long. The germline gives CDR1 LNHDA, CDR2 SQIVND (reference sequence). The CDR3 DNA reads TGTGCCAGTAATCCGGGACACCCGAACACTGAAGCTTTCTTT. Its protein product is CASNPGHPNTEAFF.

The chain joins TRBV6-5 to TRBJ1-1; TRBD1 agrees at 7 bases. Per germline, CDR1 MNHEY and CDR2 SVGAGI. After removal of 4 bases from V and 4 bases from J, the junction contained 9 bases not matched to a gene. This CDR3 region has 15 residues. CDR3 loop: CASSLDRAGGTEAFF. The CDR3 DNA is TGTGCCAGCAGTTTAGACAGGGCCGGGGGCACTGAAGCTTTCTTT.

This chain connects TRBV30 to TRBJ1-2; D is possibly TRBD1 (6 bases). Germline-derived CDR1 and CDR2 are GTSNPN and SVGIG (reference sequence). The V and J ends lost 5 bases and 3 bases respectively, with 16 bases between them. The CDR3 totals 14 residues. Here the CDR3 DNA reads TGTGCCTGGGACGTCCGGGGGCTTCACTATGGCTACACCTTC. It specifies CAWDVRGLHYGYTF.

The rearrangement uses TRBV6-1 and TRBJ1-1; 11 positions match TRBD1. With V trimmed by 7 bases and J by 4 bases, 5 bases remained unmatched. The CDR3 is 14 residues long. Per the germline V gene, CDR1 is MNHNS and CDR2 is SASEGT. The CDR3 sequence: CASTGQGAPTEAFF. CDR3 nucleotide sequence: TGTGCCAGCACCGGACAGGGGGCTCCCACTGAAGCTTTCTTT.

This chain connects TRBV6-1 to TRBJ1-1, with 7 bases that match TRBD1. This CDR3 spans 13 amino acids. Looked up from germline, CDR1 is MNHNS and CDR2 is SASEGT. V dropped 6 bases and J dropped 4; count of bases not matched to a gene: 5. CDR3 in DNA: TGTGCCAGCAGCACAGGGGCGGGCACTGAAGCTTTCTTT. Translation gives CASSTGAGTEAFF.

The V and J genes are TRBV27 and TRBJ2-7; 8 bases line up with TRBD2. Germline loops: CDR1 MNHEY, CDR2 SMNVEV (reference sequence). V lost 5 bases and J lost 4; bases outside the gene matches: 13. The CDR3 spans 16 residues. The CDR3 DNA sequence: TGTGCCAGCAGTCCCCCGGTAACGCGGGAGGCTTACGAGCAGTACTTC. This sequence encodes CASSPPVTREAYEQYF.

The CDR3 sequence is CASSLFGQLNTGELFF. CDR3 bases: TGTGCCAGCAGCTTGTTTGGACAGCTTAACACCGGGGAGCTGTTTTTT. The rearrangement uses TRBV5-4 and TRBJ2-2; weak D call: TRBD1 (6 bases). This CDR3 is built from 16 residues. Germline CDR1 reads SGHNT; CDR2 reads YYREEE (reference sequence). Trimming left V 1 base short and J 2 bases short, with 12 bases between.

In its sample, this clone was seen once. V is TRBV6-5 and J is TRBJ1-3; D unresolved. CDR1 is MNHEY, CDR2 SVGAGI, per germline. CDR3 length: 13 amino acids. DNA for the CDR3: TGTGCTTCGAGCGCCCTCTCTGGAAACACCATATATTTT. It translates to CASSALSGNTIYF.

The chain has TRBV18 and TRBJ1-1; D unresolved. The length of the CDR3 is 12 residues. The V end lost 2 bases, the J end lost 7 bases, and 8 bases lay between the germline ends. Germline CDR1 and CDR2: KGHSH and LQKENI. The CDR3 sequence: CASSPGDGEAFF. The CDR3 DNA sequence: TGTGCCAGCTCACCAGGGGATGGTGAAGCTTTCTTT.

In this sample, this clone turned up once. CDR3 sequence (DNA): TGTGCCAGTAGTATTGACAGGGGGTATACTGAAGCTTTCTTT. It encodes CASSIDRGYTEAFF. V and J are TRBV19 and TRBJ1-1; 9 bases are shared with TRBD1. Per the germline V gene, CDR1 is LNHDA and CDR2 is SQIVND (reference sequence). The CDR3 loop spans 14 amino acids. V shed 3 bases, J shed 5 bases, and the junction held 4 bases outside the gene matches.